This TCR beta chain was sequenced during a study of prognosis after radiotherapy for stage I lung cancer. Study details: Patients (roughly 13 men, about 6 women) were aged about 50 to 84, median roughly 74 years. None of the patients had concurrent treatment alongside stereotactic body radiotherapy. The study's findings and limits: Gene usage of TRBV and TRBJ reportedly differed between patients with and without metastases.

TCR beta CDR3 amplification from genomic DNA was performed by two-round multiplex PCR. Round one of PCR was performed, and it used primers specific to each TRBV and TRBJ gene. One entry per CDR3 protein, called by TCRdb with MiXCR from the multiplex PCR reads. The sample has fewer than 20,000 distinct CDR3 sequences; around 52% are singletons. This clonotype has at least ten counts. Its target is unknown. The sample in question was PBMCs, obtained before or after stereotactic body radiation therapy (not recorded which). The sequence came from a donor at least 50 years old with non-small cell lung cancer.

For the CDR3, the DNA is TGCAGTGCTGCTCCTAACAGGGGAGCTTTCTTT. This encodes CSAAPNRGAFF. The rearrangement links TRBV20-1 to TRBJ1-1; TRBD1 agrees at 7 bases. The V segment lost 5 bases and the J segment 10 bases; nucleotides outside the gene matches: 7. CDR1 and CDR2 from the germline V gene are DFQATT and SNEGSKA (reference sequence). This CDR3 contains 11 residues.